This TCR beta chain was profiled in a study of blood T cells in healthy people across ages. The CDR3 sequence is 16 residues long. CDR1 is LGHNT and CDR2 is FRNRAP in the germline V gene. V trimming: 2 bases; J trimming: 2 bases; junction bases outside the gene matches: 6. Next came a second PCR, run for about 7 to 12 cycles, which used a sample-barcoded 5' primer along with a J-beta primer mix. Through a template-switch adaptor with 12 random nucleotides, each cDNA molecule received a tag. TCRdb processed the 5' RACE reads anew with MiXCR; each CDR3 protein has one entry. Of 1.5 million to 2 million distinct CDR3 sequences listed, under 30% are singletons. This clonotype was recorded at least ten times.

The sequence was obtained from a woman in her twenties or thirties in good health. J is TRBJ2-7 and V is TRBV12-5; 10 bases match TRBD1. The sample consisted of blood. CDR3 sequence: CASGLPTGTGAYEQYF. In DNA, the CDR3 is TGTGCTAGTGGTTTGCCCACCGGGACAGGGGCCTACGAGCAGTACTTC.